This passage covers 28 T cell receptor beta chains from one sample sequenced in a study of CD8 T cells in ankylosing spondylitis. TCRdb reanalysed the 5' RACE reads using MiXCR and keeps one entry per CDR3 protein. The sample holds hundreds of thousands of distinct CDR3 sequences, less than 10% seen once. Sequencing was carried out using blood, either unsorted or a sorted T cell fraction (not recorded which). The receptors originated from a male donor with ankylosing spondylitis or in good health (not recorded which).

The CDR3: CSARVGEGTDTQYF. CDR3 nucleotide sequence: TGCAGTGCCCGGGTGGGAGAGGGCACAGATACGCAGTATTTT. The V call is TRBV20-1, the J call TRBJ2-3; a weak D match, TRBD2 (5 bases). CDR3 length equals 14 residues. The V gene's germline CDR1 is DFQATT and CDR2 SNEGSKA (reference sequence). V was pared by 6 bases and J by 1 base, with 14 bases between.

This clonotype has just a few counts. The CDR3 is CATSRDGPSEAFF. As DNA, the CDR3 is TGTGCCACCAGCAGAGACGGGCCCTCTGAAGCTTTCTTT. V is TRBV15 and J is TRBJ1-1; D is ambiguous. The length of the CDR3 is 13 residues. Germline CDR1 and CDR2: LNHNV and YYDKDF (reference sequence). Between the trimmed V and J ends, which lost 0 bases and 6 bases, there was a span of 8 bases. The full variable domain, in which reference TRBV15 and TRBJ1-1 provide the parts outside the CDR3, is DAMVIQNPRYQVTQFGKPVTLSCSQTLNHNVMYWYQQKSSQAPKLLFHYYDKDFNNEADTPDNFQSRRPNTSFCFLDIRSPGLGDTAMYLCATSRDGPSEAFFGQGTRLTVV.

This clonotype was recorded many times. CDR3 sequence: CAWARQGRQPQHF. Written as DNA, the CDR3 is TGTGCCTGGGCTAGACAGGGACGTCAGCCCCAGCATTTT. This chain joins TRBV30 and TRBJ1-5; 7 bases fit TRBD1. CDR1 and CDR2 (germline): GTSNPN, SVGIG (reference sequence). The CDR3 is 13 residues long. J was trimmed by 6 bases and V by 5 bases; bases with no gene match: 7.

Many counts were recorded for this clonotype. V usage is TRBV20-1 and J usage is TRBJ2-1; 13 positions match TRBD2. Germline V lookup: CDR1 DFQATT, CDR2 SNEGSKA (reference sequence). This CDR3 spans 17 amino acids. Trimming removed 1 base from V and 4 bases from J; junction bases left unmatched: 7. This CDR3 reads CSARVRTSGSSYNEQFF. CDR3 nucleotide sequence: TGCAGTGCTAGAGTGAGGACTAGCGGGAGTAGTTACAATGAGCAGTTCTTC.

As concerns this clonotype: This sequence may be a read error, since a much larger clone differs from it by one base. The chain carries TRBV12-3 or TRBV12-4 and TRBJ2-7, with 9 positions matching TRBD1. The length of the CDR3 is 14 residues. Written as DNA, the CDR3 is TGTCCCAGCAGCTCTACAGGGGGCTTATACGAGCAGTACTTC. Translating it yields CPSSSTGGLYEQYF.

This clonotype was detected many times. The chain recombines TRBV20-1 with TRBJ2-2; perhaps TRBD2 as D (6 bases). The ends were cut back, 2 bases at V and 5 bases at J, with 12 bases in the middle. Germline V lookup: CDR1 DFQATT, CDR2 SNEGSKA (reference sequence). The length of the CDR3 is 14 residues. CDR3: CSARRDSGTGELFF. CDR3 in DNA: TGCAGTGCTAGACGGGACTCGGGGACCGGGGAGCTGTTTTTT.

This chain joins TRBV7-2 and TRBJ1-1; no clear D gene. Germline CDR1 and CDR2: SGHTA and FQGNSA. Trimming removed 6 bases at V and 2 bases at J, with 10 bases between. There are 13 residues in the CDR3. CDR3 sequence reads: CASSKQTNTEAFF. CDR3 nucleotides: TGTGCCAGCAGTAAACAGACAAACACTGAAGCTTTCTTT. Full variable domain (rest looked up from reference TRBV7-2 and TRBJ1-1): GAGVSQSPSNKVTEKGKDVELRCDPISGHTALYWYRQSLGQGLEFLIYFQGNSAPDKSGLPSDRFSAERTGGSVSTLTIQRTQQEDSAVYLCASSKQTNTEAFFGQGTRLTVV.

About this clonotype itself: This could be a read error, since a much larger clone is one nucleotide away. The chain is built from TRBV7-8 and TRBJ2-7; D remains ambiguous. The CDR3 runs to 13 residues. Germline CDR1 and CDR2: SGHVS and FQNEAQ. The CDR3 protein is CASSLGRVYERYF. Here the CDR3 DNA reads TGTGCCAGCAGCTTAGGTAGGGTCTACGAGCGGTACTTC.

In this sample, this clonotype turned up many times. This sequence joins TRBV7-3 and TRBJ1-6; 7 nucleotides align to TRBD1. The germline V gene has CDR1 SGHTA and CDR2 FQGTGA. After removal of 3 bases from V and 7 bases from J, the junction contained 6 bases not matched to a gene. This CDR3 is built from 15 residues. The chain's CDR3 is CASSFQGGDNSPLHF. The DNA for the CDR3 is TGTGCCAGCAGCTTCCAGGGGGGGGACAATTCACCCCTCCACTTT.

At least ten counts were recorded for this clonotype. The chain carries TRBV5-6 and TRBJ2-1; D gene unclear. The CDR3 spans 15 residues. Germline CDR1 reads SGHDT; CDR2 reads YYEEEE. Deletions cut 3 bases from V and 0 bases from J, with 10 bases between. CDR3 DNA: TGTGCCAGCAGCTCGTCTTGGGCCTCCTACAATGAGCAGTTCTTC. This translates into CASSSSWASYNEQFF.

The chain carries TRBV12-3 or TRBV12-4 and TRBJ2-7; TRBD2 matches 9 bases. There are 15 residues in the CDR3. V lost 1 base and J lost 6; bases outside the gene matches: 7. The CDR3 DNA follows: TGTGCCAGCAGTTTAGGGAGCGGGAGGCCTGTCGAGCAGTACTTC. Translated: CASSLGSGRPVEQYF.

This clonotype came up many times. In DNA, the CDR3 is TGTGCCAGCACGAGGGGCAACTATGGCTACACCTTC. This codes for CASTRGNYGYTF. The chain carries TRBV6-1 and TRBJ1-2; possibly TRBD1 for D (5 bases). This CDR3 has 12 residues. The germline V gene encodes CDR1 MNHNS and CDR2 SASEGT. V was clipped by 7 bases and J by 2 bases, with 8 bases between them.

This clonotype appeared many times. This sequence joins TRBV6-2 or TRBV6-3 and TRBJ2-7; D is perhaps TRBD2 (6 bases). In germline, CDR1 is MNHEY, CDR2 SVGEGT. There are 12 residues in the CDR3. Trimming left V 11 bases short and J 9 bases short, with 20 bases between. The CDR3 protein is CASSVGGSVQYF. The CDR3 region has the DNA TGTGCCTCTAGCGTCGGGGGATCGGTGCAGTACTTC.

CDR3 DNA sequence: TGTGCCAGCAGCCGAACCGGGGCTTCCGAGCCCCAGCCCCAGCATTTT. This encodes CASSRTGASEPQPQHF. J is TRBJ1-5 and V is TRBV5-5; D is possibly TRBD1 (5 bases). The CDR3 extends over 16 amino acids. Per the germline V gene, CDR1 is SGHKS and CDR2 is YYEKEE (reference sequence). The ends were cut back, 4 bases at V and 7 bases at J, with 21 bases in the middle.

This clonotype was counted many times. This rearrangement joins TRBV11-3 to TRBJ2-6, with a possible D match to TRBD2 (5 bases). The V end lost 4 bases, the J end lost 2 bases, and 6 bases lay between the germline ends. Germline V gives CDR1 SGHNT, CDR2 YENEEA. CDR3 size: 14 residues. DNA for the CDR3: TGTGCCAGCAGCTCGAGGGCTGGGGCCAACGTCCTGACTTTC. The encoded protein is CASSSRAGANVLTF.

Ten or more counts support this clonotype. The chain is built from TRBV29-1 and TRBJ1-2, with no clear D. V lost 2 bases, J lost 0 bases, and 7 bases lay in between. Germline V gene lookup returns CDR1 SQVTM and CDR2 ANQGSEA. The length of the CDR3 is 13 residues. CDR3 DNA sequence: TGCAGCGTTGAAAGGGCCACTAACTATGGCTACACCTTC. It encodes CSVERATNYGYTF. Full variable domain (outside the CDR3, taken from reference TRBV29-1 and TRBJ1-2): SAVISQKPSRDICQRGTSLTIQCQVDSQVTMMFWYRQQPGQSLTLIATANQGSEATYESGFVIDKFPISRPNLTFSTLTVSNMSPEDSSIYLCSVERATNYGYTFGSGTRLTVV.

This clonotype was seen ten or more times. The V call is TRBV5-1, the J call TRBJ2-1; the D is unclear. Per germline, CDR1 SGHRS and CDR2 YFSETQ. V lost 4 bases and J 7 bases, leaving 9 bases between the germline ends. The CDR3 runs to 12 residues. DNA of the CDR3: TGCGCCAGCAGCCCCGTCGGGAATGAGCAGTTCTTC. Its protein product is CASSPVGNEQFF. Full variable domain (remainder filled in from reference TRBV5-1 and TRBJ2-1): KAGVTQTPRYLIKTRGQQVTLSCSPISGHRSVSWYQQTPGQGLQFLFEYFSETQRNKGNFPGRFSGRQFSNSRSEMNVSTLELGDSALYLCASSPVGNEQFFGPGTRLTVL.

This clonotype has more than one count but fewer than ten. This sequence joins TRBV5-6 and TRBJ2-5; 9 bases fit TRBD1. This CDR3 contains 14 residues. Looked up from germline, CDR1 is SGHDT and CDR2 is YYEEEE. Trimming removed 2 bases from V and 5 bases from J; junction bases left unmatched: 4. This CDR3 is CASSLYRGLETQYF. The CDR3 coding sequence is TGTGCCAGCAGCTTATACAGGGGGCTGGAGACCCAGTACTTC.

Ten or more counts support this clonotype. The chain combines TRBV29-1 with TRBJ1-2; D remains unclear. Per germline, CDR1 SQVTM and CDR2 ANQGSEA. V was clipped by 2 bases and J by 9 bases, with 10 bases between them. The CDR3 has 11 residues. The CDR3 bases are TGCAGCGTTGAAATGCTTAGTCGCTACACCTTC. Residues: CSVEMLSRYTF.

This clonotype came up many times. The rearrangement joins TRBV5-1 to TRBJ2-1, with D possibly called TRBD1 or TRBD2 (5 bases each). This CDR3 spans 16 amino acids. With 1 base removed from V and 1 base from J, the gap between germline ends came to 12 bases. Germline V lookup: CDR1 SGHRS, CDR2 YFSETQ. The CDR3, as DNA: TGCGCCAGCAGCTTGTATGGGGGAGTATCCTACAATGAGCAGTTCTTC. This encodes CASSLYGGVSYNEQFF.

The chain carries TRBV7-3 and TRBJ2-3; D gene ambiguous. V was clipped by 5 bases and J by 2 bases, with 5 bases between them. Germline loops: CDR1 SGHTA, CDR2 FQGTGA. The CDR3 loop spans 12 amino acids. CDR3 sequence reads: CASSPVTDTQYF. In DNA, the CDR3 is TGTGCCAGCAGCCCCGTCACAGATACGCAGTATTTT.

Concerning this clonotype: Possible read error: a much larger clone is one base away. The chain is built from TRBV12-3 or TRBV12-4 and TRBJ1-2; D possibly corresponds to TRBD1 (5 bases). This CDR3 is built from 14 residues. The V end lost 3 bases, the J end lost 5 bases, and 13 bases lay between the germline ends. CDR3 in DNA: TGTGCCAGCAGTTTGGTATTCCAGGGTTATGGCTACACCTTC. Its protein is CASSLVFQGYGYTF.

V and J are TRBV5-1 and TRBJ2-7; D not certain. Between the trimmed V and J ends, which lost 1 base and 2 bases, there was a span of 13 bases. CDR1 is SGHRS, CDR2 YFSETQ, per germline. The length of the CDR3 is 15 residues. CDR3 loop: CASSLWKALTYEQYF. In DNA, the CDR3 is TGCGCCAGCAGCTTGTGGAAAGCGCTTACCTACGAGCAGTACTTC.

This clonotype was found many times. V is TRBV5-1 and J is TRBJ2-3, with D unresolved. The CDR3 is made up of 13 amino acids. Per germline, CDR1 SGHRS and CDR2 YFSETQ. Trimming left V 0 bases short and J 5 bases short, with 7 bases between. The CDR3 spells CASSLDSRDTQYF. CDR3 nucleotide sequence: TGCGCCAGCAGCTTGGATTCCCGAGATACGCAGTATTTT.

The table lists this clonotype with many counts. The rearrangement joins TRBV10-3 to TRBJ1-4; tentative D call: TRBD1 (6 bases). Trimming took off 10 bases at V and 4 bases at J, with 16 bases between the two ends. Germline V gene data show CDR1 as ENHRY and CDR2 as SYGVKD. This CDR3 is built from 14 residues. CDR3 sequence: CATSSQGNNEKLFF. The CDR3 DNA follows: TGTGCCACGTCGTCCCAGGGGAATAATGAAAAACTGTTTTTT.

This clonotype was observed many times. CDR3 region: CASSVERTDTQYF. DNA of the CDR3: TGTGCCAGCAGCGTAGAGCGCACAGATACGCAGTATTTT. V gene TRBV9 combines with J gene TRBJ2-3; unclear D gene. The germline V and J ends were trimmed by 0 bases and 1 base, with 3 bases remaining between them. The CDR3 spans 13 residues. The germline V gene encodes CDR1 SGDLS and CDR2 YYNGEE.

Many counts were recorded for this clonotype. This chain links TRBV6-5 with TRBJ2-3, with 8 bases matching TRBD1. CDR1 and CDR2 from the germline V gene are MNHEY and SVGAGI. V dropped 4 bases and J dropped 6; count of bases not matched to a gene: 12. The CDR3 is made up of 16 amino acids. CDR3 in amino acids: CASSFRQGKVGDTQYF. The CDR3 DNA follows: TGTGCCAGCAGTTTCAGACAGGGGAAGGTCGGTGATACGCAGTATTTT.

This clonotype was seen ten or more times. The genes are TRBV7-6 and TRBJ2-1; TRBD2 might be the D (5 bases). Trimming removed 1 base at V and 4 bases at J, with 8 bases between. The CDR3 consists of 14 residues. Germline V gene lookup returns CDR1 SGHVS and CDR2 FNYEAQ. CDR3 bases: TGTGCCAGCAGCTTAGGAGGGTCTTACAATGAGCAGTTCTTC. It specifies CASSLGGSYNEQFF.